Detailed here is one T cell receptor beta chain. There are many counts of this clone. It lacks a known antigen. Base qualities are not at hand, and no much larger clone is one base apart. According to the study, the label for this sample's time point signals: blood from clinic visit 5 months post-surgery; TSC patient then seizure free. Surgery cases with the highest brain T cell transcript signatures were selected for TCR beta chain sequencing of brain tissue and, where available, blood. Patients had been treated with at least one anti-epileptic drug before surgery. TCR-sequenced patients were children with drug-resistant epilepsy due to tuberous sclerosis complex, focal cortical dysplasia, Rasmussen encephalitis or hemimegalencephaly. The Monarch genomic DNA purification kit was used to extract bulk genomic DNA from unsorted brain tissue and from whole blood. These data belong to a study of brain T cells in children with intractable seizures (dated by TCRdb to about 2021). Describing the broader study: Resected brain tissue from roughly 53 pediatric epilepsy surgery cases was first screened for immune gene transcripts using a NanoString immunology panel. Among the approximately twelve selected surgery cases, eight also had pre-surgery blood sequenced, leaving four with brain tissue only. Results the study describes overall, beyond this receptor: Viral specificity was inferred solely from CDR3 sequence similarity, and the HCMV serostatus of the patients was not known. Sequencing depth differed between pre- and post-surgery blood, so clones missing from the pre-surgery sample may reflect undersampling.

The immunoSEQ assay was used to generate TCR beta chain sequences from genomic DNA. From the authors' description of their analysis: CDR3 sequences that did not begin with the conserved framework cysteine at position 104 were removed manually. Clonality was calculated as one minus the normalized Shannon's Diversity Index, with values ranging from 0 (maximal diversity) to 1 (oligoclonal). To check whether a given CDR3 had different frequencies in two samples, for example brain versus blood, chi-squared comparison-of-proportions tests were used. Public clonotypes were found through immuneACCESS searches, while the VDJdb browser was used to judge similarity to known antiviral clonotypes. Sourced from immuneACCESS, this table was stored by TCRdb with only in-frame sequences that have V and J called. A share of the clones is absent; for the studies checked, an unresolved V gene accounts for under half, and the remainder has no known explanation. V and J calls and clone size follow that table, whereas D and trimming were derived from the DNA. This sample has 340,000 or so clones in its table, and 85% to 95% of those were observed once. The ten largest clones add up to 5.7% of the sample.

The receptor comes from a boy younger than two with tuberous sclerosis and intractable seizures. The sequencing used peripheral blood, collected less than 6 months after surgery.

Here the CDR3 is given as CALREVDGYTF. The DNA sequence reads TGTGCCCTTAGGGAGGTGGACGGCTACACCTTC. The rearrangement joined TRBV6-6 to TRBJ1-2; no D gene can be assigned with confidence. The germline ends are 15 bases apart after V is trimmed by 11 bases and J by 8 bases. There are 11 amino acids in the CDR3, from cysteine to phenylalanine inclusive. CDR3 DNA is the only sequence kept; it has 33 bases, read in frame from the first base. From the germline V gene (reference sequence), CDR1 is MNHNY and CDR2 is SVGAGI.